These 29 T cell receptor beta chains were all obtained from the same sample, sequenced in a study of blood T cells in healthy people across ages. Primed by a sample-barcoded 5' primer and a J-beta primer mix, a second PCR proceeded for about 6 to 12 cycles. Via MiXCR, TCRdb re-called the 5' RACE reads, giving one row per CDR3 protein. The sample lists about 1.8 million distinct CDR3 sequences; about 50% were seen once. Sequenced: blood. These receptors were obtained from a middle-aged woman in good health.

Only one count was recorded for this clonotype. The chain combines TRBV20-1 with TRBJ2-7, with TRBD2 identical over 11 bases. The trim removed 1 base at V and 5 bases at J, leaving 7 bases unmatched. The germline V gene encodes CDR1 DFQATT and CDR2 SNEGSKA (reference sequence). The CDR3 has 15 residues. This chain's CDR3 is CSARATSGSDNEQYF. CDR3 bases: TGCAGTGCTAGAGCCACTAGCGGGAGTGACAACGAGCAGTACTTC.

The chain joins TRBV6-2 or TRBV6-3 to TRBJ2-7; D not resolved. This CDR3 is 15 amino acids long. Germline CDR1 MNHEY, CDR2 SVGEGT. The ends were cut back, 0 bases at V and 0 bases at J, with 9 bases in the middle. DNA of the CDR3: TGTGCCAGCAGTTACTCAATAACCAACTCCTACGAGCAGTACTTC. Its protein is CASSYSITNSYEQYF.

The genes are TRBV24-1 and TRBJ1-2, with unresolved D. Per germline, CDR1 KGHDR and CDR2 SFDVKD. Trimming pared 2 bases from V and 3 bases from J, leaving 15 bases between. The CDR3 sequence is 16 residues long. The CDR3 DNA reads as TGTGCCACCAGTGATTCTACAACCGGGAGACACTATGGCTACACCTTC. Translating gives CATSDSTTGRHYGYTF.

In DNA form, the CDR3 reads TGTGCCAGCAGTTTATGGGGGACAGGCCACTACGAGCAGTACTTC. This codes for CASSLWGTGHYEQYF. The rearrangement links TRBV12-3 or TRBV12-4 to TRBJ2-7, with 8 bases lining up with TRBD1. J gave up 3 bases and V 2 bases, and 6 bases lay outside the gene matches. The CDR3 spans 15 residues.

This clonotype was picked up a small number of times. The chain links TRBV27 to TRBJ2-1, with TRBD2 identical over 11 bases. Germline assignment: CDR1 MNHEY and CDR2 SMNVEV (reference sequence). J lost 3 bases, V lost 1 base, and 2 bases had no gene match. The CDR3 totals 16 residues. The CDR3 region is CASSLLAGGFYNEQFF. CDR3 bases: TGTGCCAGCAGTTTATTAGCGGGGGGGTTCTACAATGAGCAGTTCTTC.

This clonotype was counted a single time. The chain couples TRBV2 to TRBJ2-1; weak D call: TRBD2 (6 bases). Germline loops: CDR1 SNHLY, CDR2 FYNNEI. The length of the CDR3 is 12 residues. The V end lost 6 bases, the J end lost 10 bases, and 13 bases lay between the germline ends. The CDR3 region has the DNA TGTGCCAGCAGCCTGACTAGTGTAGAGCAGTTCTTC. This translates into CASSLTSVEQFF.

This clonotype was counted only a few times. V usage is TRBV7-3 and J usage is TRBJ2-5; D unresolved. V was pared by 5 bases and J by 5 bases, with 12 bases between. The CDR3 runs to 13 residues. Germline CDR1 SGHTA, CDR2 FQGTGA. The CDR3, as DNA: TGTGCCAGCAGCCAGACTCCCGAGGAGACCCAGTACTTC. Translation gives CASSQTPEETQYF. The variable domain in full, completed from reference TRBV7-3 and TRBJ2-5, reads GAGVSQTPSNKVTEKGKYVELRCDPISGHTALYWYRQSLGQGPEFLIYFQGTGAADDSGLPNDRFFAVRPEGSVSTLKIQRTERGDSAVYLCASSQTPEETQYFGPGTRLLVL.

The J gene is TRBJ2-5, the V gene TRBV28, with D possibly being TRBD1 (6 bases). The CDR3 spans 17 residues. V lost 6 bases to trimming and J lost 11 bases, with 31 bases between them. Per the germline V gene, CDR1 is MDHEN and CDR2 is SYDVKM. The CDR3 loop reads CASSLAGFPGQENKQYF. The CDR3 DNA reads as TGTGCCAGCAGCTTAGCTGGGTTTCCGGGACAAGAAAATAAGCAGTACTTC.

This clonotype was observed many times. The gene calls are TRBV7-2 and TRBJ1-5; 8 nucleotides align to TRBD1. Germline V gives CDR1 SGHTA, CDR2 FQGNSA. The CDR3 contains 15 residues. After removal of 5 bases from V and 2 bases from J, the junction contained 5 bases not matched to a gene. CDR3 bases: TGTGCCAGCAGCCTCACAGGGGGAGGCAATCAGCCCCAGCATTTT. As protein: CASSLTGGGNQPQHF.

The J gene is TRBJ1-5, the V gene TRBV27; D perhaps matches TRBD1 (5 bases). Trimming removed 6 bases from V and 3 bases from J, with 15 bases in between. CDR3 length: 15 amino acids. Germline V gives CDR1 MNHEY, CDR2 SMNVEV (reference sequence). Written as DNA, the CDR3 is TGTGCCAGCAGCCAAGACAGCAGGATCAATCAGCCCCAGCATTTT. Its translation is CASSQDSRINQPQHF.

The rearrangement joins TRBV29-1 to TRBJ1-2; a weak D match, TRBD1 (6 bases). Germline assignment: CDR1 SQVTM and CDR2 ANQGSEA. The CDR3 extends over 14 amino acids. Trimming took off 1 base at V and 4 bases at J, with 13 bases between the two ends. The CDR3 loop reads CSVEGQGKGYGYTF. The CDR3 region has the DNA TGCAGCGTTGAAGGGCAGGGGAAAGGCTATGGCTACACCTTC.

V usage is TRBV6-5 and J usage is TRBJ2-3; possibly TRBD1 or TRBD2 for D (5 bases each). The length of the CDR3 is 14 residues. V shed 4 bases and J shed 5 bases, with 13 bases lying between them. Germline V lookup: CDR1 MNHEY, CDR2 SVGAGI. The CDR3 sequence: CASSSHKRGDTQYF. The CDR3 nucleotides read TGTGCCAGCAGTTCGCACAAGAGGGGAGATACGCAGTATTTT.

The chain has TRBV21-1 and TRBJ2-3. TRBV21-1 is listed as a pseudogene. This CDR3 contains 14 residues. The CDR3 region is CASSKDKDQGTQYF. The CDR3 DNA sequence: TGTGCCAGCAGCAAAGACAAGGACCAAGGGACGCAGTATTTT.

This sequence joins TRBV20-1 and TRBJ2-3; 8 bases match TRBD2. V was pared by 1 base and J by 2 bases, with 5 bases of the junction left unmatched. Per the germline V gene, CDR1 is DFQATT and CDR2 is SNEGSKA (reference sequence). The CDR3 length is 15 residues. The CDR3 DNA follows: TGCAGTGCTAGAGGCCCTAGCGGGCCCACAGATACGCAGTATTTT. It yields the protein CSARGPSGPTDTQYF.

The chain employs TRBV4-2 and TRBJ2-1, with 8 nucleotides matching TRBD2. CDR3 length equals 17 residues. Unmatched junction bases numbered 7, after V lost 0 bases and J lost 3 bases. CDR1 and CDR2 (germline): LGHNA, YNFKEQ. This chain's CDR3 is CASSQELLAELYNEQFF. The CDR3 region has the DNA TGTGCCAGCAGCCAAGAGCTACTAGCGGAACTCTACAATGAGCAGTTCTTC.

V gene TRBV25-1 combines with J gene TRBJ1-2; D might be TRBD1 (5 bases). Trimming left V 2 bases short and J 6 bases short, with 13 bases between. CDR1 MGHDK and CDR2 SYGVNS come from the germline V gene. This CDR3 has 14 amino acids. The CDR3 sequence is CASSEAGTTDGYTF. For the CDR3, the DNA is TGTGCCAGCAGTGAAGCGGGGACGACAGATGGCTACACCTTC.

The CDR3 loop is CSVDRTHANYGYTF. CDR3 sequence (DNA): TGCAGCGTTGACAGGACACACGCTAACTATGGCTACACCTTC. This chain joins TRBV29-1 and TRBJ1-2; D is perhaps TRBD1 (5 bases). The CDR3 covers 14 residues. V lost 3 bases and J lost 0, with 11 bases in between. Germline assignment: CDR1 SQVTM and CDR2 ANQGSEA.

The chain couples TRBV4-3 to TRBJ2-7; D remains unclear. Germline values: CDR1 LGHNA, CDR2 YSLEER. Trimming pared 1 base from V and 2 bases from J, leaving 9 bases between. CDR3 size: 14 residues. CDR3 nucleotide sequence: TGCGCCAGCAGCCAAGGGGCAGATACCTACGAGCAGTACTTC. Its translation: CASSQGADTYEQYF.

This clonotype has a handful of counts. The chain joins TRBV6-2 or TRBV6-3 to TRBJ2-1; 14 nucleotides align to TRBD2. V shed 5 bases, J shed 7 bases, and the junction held 7 bases outside the gene matches. Germline loops: CDR1 MNHEY, CDR2 SVGEGT. The CDR3 runs to 16 residues. This CDR3 reads CASSPWTSGGSNEQFF. DNA of the CDR3: TGTGCCAGCAGTCCTTGGACTAGCGGGGGGAGTAATGAGCAGTTCTTC.

This clonotype was detected many times. The CDR3 region has the DNA TGTGCCAGCAGCCCCGGACGGGGATACGAGCAGTACTTC. This encodes CASSPGRGYEQYF. The chain joins TRBV7-2 to TRBJ2-7, with D perhaps TRBD2 (5 bases). This CDR3 contains 13 residues. The germline V and J ends were trimmed by 5 bases and 4 bases, with 12 bases remaining between them. Germline V gene sequence: CDR1 SGHTA, CDR2 FQGNSA.

V usage is TRBV10-1 and J usage is TRBJ2-7, with 7 bases that match TRBD1. V was pared by 8 bases and J by 1 base, with 17 bases of the junction left unmatched. The germline V gene has CDR1 WNHNN and CDR2 SYGVQD (reference sequence). The CDR3 has 17 residues. The CDR3: CASSGQWRRGESYEQYF. In DNA, the CDR3 is TGCGCCAGCTCGGGACAGTGGAGGAGAGGGGAGTCCTACGAGCAGTACTTC.

Only a few counts were recorded for this clonotype. The V call is TRBV20-1, the J call TRBJ1-2; D unclear. Germline values: CDR1 DFQATT, CDR2 SNEGSKA (reference sequence). V shed 3 bases and J shed 4 bases, with 9 bases lying between them. This CDR3 contains 12 residues. CDR3 in amino acids: CSASEALYGYTF. The CDR3 coding sequence is TGCAGTGCTAGTGAAGCACTCTATGGCTACACCTTC.

The genes are TRBV20-1 and TRBJ2-3; D might be TRBD1 or TRBD2, each matching 6 bases. V dropped 3 bases and J dropped 0 bases, with 13 bases sitting between them. Germline V CDR1 and CDR2: DFQATT, SNEGSKA (reference sequence). The CDR3 sequence is 15 residues long. The CDR3 reads CSASGGGISTDTQYF. The CDR3 DNA reads TGCAGTGCTAGTGGAGGGGGGATTAGCACAGATACGCAGTATTTT.

The chain joins TRBV20-1 to TRBJ2-7, with TRBD2 matching 9 bases. CDR1 and CDR2 (germline): DFQATT, SNEGSKA (reference sequence). V was clipped by 3 bases and J by 3 bases; unmatched bases: 9. This CDR3 has 15 amino acids. The CDR3, as DNA: TGCAGTGCTAGGAGGGGAGCGGGGGGTAACTACGAGCAGTACTTC. This encodes CSARRGAGGNYEQYF.

The chain links TRBV28 to TRBJ2-4; 9 bases line up with TRBD2. Germline V gene data show CDR1 as MDHEN and CDR2 as SYDVKM. The V gene end was trimmed by 4 bases and the J gene end by 0 bases; junction bases not matched to a gene: 10. There are 18 residues in the CDR3. CDR3 residues: CASSSGLATFLAKNIQYF. CDR3 DNA sequence: TGTGCCAGCAGTTCAGGACTAGCGACGTTCCTAGCCAAAAACATTCAGTACTTC. Filled out from reference TRBV28 and TRBJ2-4, the complete variable domain reads DVKVTQSSRYLVKRTGEKVFLECVQDMDHENMFWYRQDPGLGLRLIYFSYDVKMKEKGDIPEGYSVSREKKERFSLILESASTNQTSMYLCASSSGLATFLAKNIQYFGAGTRLSVL.

The rearrangement uses TRBV6-5 and TRBJ1-2, with 10 positions matching TRBD1. The length of the CDR3 is 14 residues. Germline V gene sequence: CDR1 MNHEY, CDR2 SVGAGI. V shed 5 bases and J 4 bases; nucleotides not matched to a gene: 4. DNA of the CDR3: TGTGCCAGCAGTAGACAGGGGGCTCTCTATGGCTACACCTTC. This gives the protein CASSRQGALYGYTF.

The V call is TRBV7-9, the J call TRBJ2-6, with 7 bases lining up with TRBD1. The CDR3 is 17 residues long. The junction had 7 bases not matched to a gene; V was cut back by 5 bases and J by 0 bases. Germline V gene lookup returns CDR1 SEHNR and CDR2 FQNEAQ (reference sequence). CDR3 loop: CASSRSTGDSGANVLTF. Written as DNA, the CDR3 is TGTGCCAGCAGCAGATCCACAGGGGACTCTGGGGCCAACGTCCTGACTTTC.

The chain joins TRBV29-1 to TRBJ1-1; D unresolved. Germline lookup yields CDR1 SQVTM and CDR2 ANQGSEA. The CDR3 spans 10 residues. The V and J ends lost 4 bases and 11 bases respectively, with 11 bases between them. The CDR3 DNA follows: TGCAGCGTTGTAGAATTAGCCGCTTTCTTT. Its translation: CSVVELAAFF.

The V gene is TRBV3-1, the J gene TRBJ2-2; tentatively, D is TRBD1 or TRBD2 (5 bases each). V was trimmed by 7 bases and J by 3 bases, leaving 12 bases between them. The CDR3 is 14 residues long. In germline, CDR1 is LGHDT, CDR2 YNNKEL (reference sequence). CDR3 nucleotides: TGTGCCAGCACGGGGCAGGGTGACACCGGGGAGCTGTTTTTT. This encodes CASTGQGDTGELFF.